The 23 T cell receptor beta chains below come from one sample, sequenced in a study of cytomegalovirus exposure and HLA in healthy donors. A multiplex PCR was run with 60 Vbeta primers and 13 Jbeta primers. The data were produced by immunoSEQ multiplex PCR, yet TCRdb's version contains in-frame clones alone and is incomplete. In the table there are 150,000 or so clones, over 70% of which are singletons. Sequenced material: PBMCs. The source of these receptors is a woman in her thirties or forties in good health and CMV-seronegative.

V is TRBV6-6 and J is TRBJ2-5; D may be TRBD1 (6 bases). The CDR3 spans 13 residues. V was shortened by 2 bases and J by 6 bases, with 10 bases between the two germline ends. CDR1 is MNHNY and CDR2 is SVGAGI in the germline V gene (reference sequence). CDR3 bases: TGTGCCAGCAGTTACGGGCAGGGGCAGACCCAGTACTTC. As protein: CASSYGQGQTQYF.

This chain joins TRBV6-1 and TRBJ1-1, with TRBD1 matching 8 bases. V was pared by 5 bases and J by 4 bases, with 9 bases of the junction left unmatched. Germline V CDR1 and CDR2: MNHNS, SASEGT. CDR3 size: 15 residues. CDR3 region: CASSTRQGMFTEAFF. CDR3 nucleotides: TGTGCCAGCAGTACCCGACAGGGGATGTTCACTGAAGCTTTCTTT.

The chain has TRBV15 and TRBJ2-3, with TRBD2 identical over 8 bases. CDR3 length: 14 residues. The V segment lost 3 bases and the J segment 9 bases; nucleotides outside the gene matches: 8. The germline V gene has CDR1 LNHNV and CDR2 YYDKDF (reference sequence). The CDR3 protein is CATSSGLALDTQYF. CDR3 bases: TGTGCCACCAGCAGCGGACTAGCCCTAGACACGCAGTATTTT.

This clone appeared a single time. The chain links TRBV7-8 to TRBJ2-5; 9 positions agree with TRBD1. CDR1 is SGHVS and CDR2 is FQNEAQ in the germline V gene. Losses at the gene ends were 3 bases for V and 2 bases for J; bases not matched to a gene: 1. The CDR3 is 14 amino acids. CDR3 loop: CASSFGTGQETQYF. CDR3 bases: TGTGCCAGCAGCTTTGGGACAGGGCAAGAGACCCAGTACTTC.

This clone was observed once. V and J are TRBV7-6 and TRBJ2-3; 7 positions agree with TRBD1. Germline trimming cut 4 bases from V and 6 bases from J; bases unmatched to any gene: 13. The CDR3 consists of 16 residues. Germline-derived CDR1 and CDR2 are SGHVS and FNYEAQ. CDR3: CASSYDRVRFSDTQYF. The CDR3 nucleotides are TGTGCCAGCAGCTACGACAGGGTTCGGTTTTCGGATACGCAGTATTTT.

This chain links TRBV27 with TRBJ2-3; 13 bases are shared with TRBD2. Germline CDR1 is MNHEY and CDR2 is SMNVEV (reference sequence). This CDR3 region has 13 residues. Trimming at V came to 6 bases and at J to 7 bases, leaving 1 base not matched to a gene. The CDR3 DNA follows: TGTGCCAGCAGACTAGCGGGGGGGCATACGCAGTATTTT. This translates into CASRLAGGHTQYF.

The chain is built from TRBV28 and TRBJ1-2; 8 positions match TRBD1. This CDR3 is 16 amino acids long. Trimming took 4 bases from V and 3 from J; bases not matched to a gene: 10. CDR1 and CDR2 (germline): MDHEN, SYDVKM. The DNA for the CDR3 is TGTGCCAGCAGTTACGTACAGGGGGAATTAGACTATGGCTACACCTTC. Translated: CASSYVQGELDYGYTF.

On this clone: One end of the junction is discordant with germline, which a read error may explain. The chain carries TRBV6-5 and TRBJ2-6; weak D call: TRBD1 (5 bases). Germline V gene data show CDR1 as MNHEY and CDR2 as SVGAGI. The CDR3 has 14 amino acids. This CDR3 is CASSRWSGANGLTF. The CDR3 nucleotides are TGTGCCAGCAGTCGGTGGAGTGGGGCCAACGGCCTGACTTTC.

The gene calls are TRBV11-3 and TRBJ1-2, with TRBD1 as a possible D gene (6 bases). This CDR3 is built from 18 residues. CDR1 and CDR2 (germline): SGHNT, YENEEA. The V and J ends lost 0 bases and 1 base respectively, with 18 bases between them. CDR3 sequence (DNA): TGTGCCAGCAGCTTAGAACGGTGGGACACCGCTTTTAACTATGGCTACACCTTC. Amino acids: CASSLERWDTAFNYGYTF.

Comment on this clone: Compared with germline, one end of the junction differs, possibly owing to a read error. The chain links TRBV2 to TRBJ2-5, with a weak D call TRBD1 (6 bases). Germline V gene sequence: CDR1 SNHLY, CDR2 FYNNEI. CDR3 length equals 15 residues. The CDR3 DNA sequence: TGTGCCAGCAGCCCCACAGGGAATGGGCAAGAGGCCCAGTACTTC. Amino acids: CASSPTGNGQEAQYF.

A remark on this clone: Its ends do not fully match the called genes, so a read error is possible. The chain recombines TRBV6-6 with TRBJ2-7, with TRBD2 matching over 7 bases. The CDR3 covers 13 residues. In germline, CDR1 is MNHNY, CDR2 SVGAGI (reference sequence). The CDR3 DNA reads TGTGCCACCAATGGTGGGAGGGCTGACGAGCAGTATTTC. As protein: CATNGGRADEQYF.

V usage is TRBV4-2 and J usage is TRBJ2-7; D is possibly TRBD1 (6 bases). Germline CDR1 LGHNA, CDR2 YNFKEQ. The CDR3 is made up of 15 amino acids. Trimming removed 0 bases from V and 4 bases from J, with 13 bases in between. The CDR3 DNA is TGTGCCAGCAGCCAAGAGGTTTGGGGGCTGTACGAGCAGTACTTC. This encodes CASSQEVWGLYEQYF.

This clone came up a few times. V is TRBV28 and J is TRBJ2-5; tentative D call: TRBD2 (6 bases). The CDR3 extends over 16 amino acids. The germline V gene encodes CDR1 MDHEN and CDR2 SYDVKM. Deletions cut 5 bases from V and 1 base from J, with 17 bases between. CDR3 loop: CASSPNPQRAQETQYF. The CDR3 bases are TGTGCCAGCAGTCCCAACCCCCAGCGGGCCCAAGAGACCCAGTACTTC.

J is TRBJ2-5 and V is TRBV28; TRBD1 might be the D (6 bases). The CDR3 has 14 amino acids. Trimming left V 6 bases short and J 7 bases short, with 18 bases between. In germline, CDR1 is MDHEN, CDR2 SYDVKM. The CDR3 region has the DNA TGTGCCAGCAGACCGACTGAAGGGGGAGCGACCCAGTACTTC. Protein sequence: CASRPTEGGATQYF.

J is TRBJ1-5 and V is TRBV6-6; 7 bases match TRBD1. The CDR3 spans 14 residues. With 7 bases clipped from V and 1 base from J, the junction kept 4 bases outside the gene matches. The germline gives CDR1 MNHNY, CDR2 SVGAGI (reference sequence). CDR3 loop: CASMVGGSNQPQHF. CDR3 DNA sequence: TGTGCCAGCATGGTAGGGGGCAGCAATCAGCCCCAGCATTTT.

The rearrangement joins TRBV5-1 to TRBJ2-7, with 11 bases matching TRBD1. Germline trimming cut 4 bases from V and 1 base from J; bases unmatched to any gene: 7. From germline, CDR1 is SGHRS and CDR2 YFSETQ. The CDR3 totals 16 residues. CDR3 protein: CASSTDGQGASYEQYF. CDR3 nucleotide sequence: TGCGCCAGCAGCACTGATGGACAGGGGGCATCCTACGAGCAGTACTTC.

This rearrangement joins TRBV7-3 to TRBJ1-2, with D uncertain. The CDR3 totals 13 residues. Germline V gives CDR1 SGHTA, CDR2 FQGTGA. With 5 bases removed from V and 4 bases from J, the gap between germline ends came to 11 bases. For the CDR3, the DNA is TGTGCCAGCAGCCCCCGTGCGGGCTATGGCTACACCTTC. The encoded protein is CASSPRAGYGYTF. The complete variable domain, with remaining parts taken from reference TRBV7-3 and TRBJ1-2, reads GAGVSQTPSNKVTEKGKYVELRCDPISGHTALYWYRQSLGQGPEFLIYFQGTGAADDSGLPNDRFFAVRPEGSVSTLKIQRTERGDSAVYLCASSPRAGYGYTFGSGTRLTVV.

The genes are TRBV19 and TRBJ1-4; 7 bases are shared with TRBD1. The CDR3 runs 16 residues. The J segment lost 4 bases and the V segment lost 3 bases, leaving 8 bases of the junction unmatched. In germline, CDR1 is LNHDA, CDR2 SQIVND (reference sequence). In DNA form, the CDR3 reads TGTGCCAGTAGTATTGAAATGACAGGGAATAATGAAAAACTGTTTTTT. Translation gives CASSIEMTGNNEKLFF.

This clone appeared a single time. The chain is built from TRBV9 and TRBJ2-7; maybe TRBD1 (6 bases). Germline V lookup: CDR1 SGDLS, CDR2 YYNGEE. V was clipped by 3 bases and J by 3 bases, with 16 bases between them. CDR3 size: 15 residues. CDR3 region: CASSATLGTIYEQYF. The CDR3 nucleotides are TGTGCCAGCAGCGCGACCCTTGGGACAATCTACGAGCAGTACTTC.

The chain carries TRBV11-1 and TRBJ2-1, with 9 bases aligning to TRBD2. The CDR3 loop spans 17 amino acids. Losses at the gene ends were 4 bases for V and 0 bases for J; bases not matched to a gene: 7. Germline-derived CDR1 and CDR2 are SGHAT and FQDESV (reference sequence). CDR3 amino acids: CASSSPLAGPSYNEQFF. The CDR3 nucleotides read TGTGCCAGCAGCTCCCCCCTAGCGGGGCCCTCCTACAATGAGCAGTTCTTC.

The chain joins TRBV28 to TRBJ1-2, with D possibly being TRBD1 (5 bases). Germline V CDR1 and CDR2: MDHEN, SYDVKM. This CDR3 region has 18 residues. Trimming stripped 6 bases from V and 2 bases from J, with 25 bases between. CDR3 protein: CASSPRWGDAALNYGYTF. The CDR3 nucleotides are TGTGCCAGCAGCCCCCGCTGGGGGGACGCAGCACTAAACTATGGCTACACCTTC.

This chain joins TRBV11-2 and TRBJ2-5, with no clear D. Germline V gene lookup returns CDR1 SGHAT and CDR2 FQNNGV. This CDR3 comprises 12 residues. V was shortened by 0 bases and J by 5 bases, with 4 bases between the two germline ends. CDR3 DNA sequence: TGTGCCAGCAGCTTAGATCGGGAGACCCAGTACTTC. Its protein product is CASSLDRETQYF.

The rearrangement joins TRBV6-1 to TRBJ1-6; no clear D. V was pared by 6 bases and J by 3 bases, with 12 bases between. The germline gives CDR1 MNHNS, CDR2 SASEGT. There are 15 residues in the CDR3. CDR3 bases: TGTGCCAGCAGAACCCAGGTTGACTATAATTCACCCCTCCACTTT. Encoded protein: CASRTQVDYNSPLHF.